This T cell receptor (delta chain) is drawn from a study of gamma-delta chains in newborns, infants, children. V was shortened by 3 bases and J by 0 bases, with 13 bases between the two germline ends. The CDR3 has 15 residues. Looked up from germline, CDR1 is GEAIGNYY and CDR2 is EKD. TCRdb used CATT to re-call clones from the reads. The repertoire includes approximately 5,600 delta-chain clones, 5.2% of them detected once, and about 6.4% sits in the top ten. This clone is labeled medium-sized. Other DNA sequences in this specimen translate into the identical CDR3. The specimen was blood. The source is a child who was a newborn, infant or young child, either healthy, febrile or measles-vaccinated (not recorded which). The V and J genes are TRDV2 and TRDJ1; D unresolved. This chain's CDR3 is CACDSLYSYTDKLIF. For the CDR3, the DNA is TGTGCCTGTGACTCCCTGTACTCCTACACCGATAAACTCATCTTT.